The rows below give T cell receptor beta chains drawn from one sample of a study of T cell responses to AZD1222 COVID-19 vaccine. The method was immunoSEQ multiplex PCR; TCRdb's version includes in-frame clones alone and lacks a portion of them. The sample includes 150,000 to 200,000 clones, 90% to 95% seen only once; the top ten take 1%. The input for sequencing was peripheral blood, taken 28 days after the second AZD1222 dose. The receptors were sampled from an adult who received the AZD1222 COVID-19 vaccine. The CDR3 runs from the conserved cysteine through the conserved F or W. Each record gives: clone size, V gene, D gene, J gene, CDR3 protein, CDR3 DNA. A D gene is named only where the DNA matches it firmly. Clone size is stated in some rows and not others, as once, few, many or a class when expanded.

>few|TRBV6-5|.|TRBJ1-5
CASSYGGGNQPQHF
TGTGCCAGCAGTTACGGCGGGGGGAATCAGCCCCAGCATTTT
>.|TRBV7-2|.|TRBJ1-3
CASSLINRVTSGNTIYF
TGTGCCAGCAGCTTAATAAACAGGGTAACCTCTGGAAACACCATATATTTT
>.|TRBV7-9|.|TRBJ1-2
CASNAGNYGYTF
TGTGCCAGCAACGCGGGGAACTATGGCTACACCTTC
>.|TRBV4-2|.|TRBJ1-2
CASSQEIPRGRGYGYTF
TGTGCCAGCAGCCAAGAAATCCCGAGGGGACGGGGCTATGGCTACACCTTC
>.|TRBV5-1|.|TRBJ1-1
CASSFSGGENTEAFF
TGCGCCAGCAGCTTCTCTGGGGGTGAGAACACTGAAGCTTTCTTT
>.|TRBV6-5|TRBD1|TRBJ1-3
CASSYSLWTGGNTIYF
TGTGCCAGCAGTTACTCTCTTTGGACAGGCGGAAACACCATATATTTT
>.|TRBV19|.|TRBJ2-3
CASSAQGRPSTDTQYF
TGTGCCAGTAGCGCCCAGGGTCGGCCTAGCACAGATACGCAGTATTTT
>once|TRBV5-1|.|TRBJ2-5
CASSLQQGSETQYF
TGCGCCAGCAGCTTGCAACAGGGTAGCGAGACCCAGTACTTC
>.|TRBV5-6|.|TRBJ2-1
CASSLGINEQFF
TGTGCCAGCAGCTTGGGTATCAATGAGCAGTTCTTC
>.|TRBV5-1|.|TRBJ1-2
CASSLVSPPGGYTF
TGCGCCAGCAGCTTGGTTTCCCCTCCGGGAGGCTACACCTTC
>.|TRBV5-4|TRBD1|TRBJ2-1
CASSLAGDRQFF
TGTGCCAGCAGCTTGGCCGGGGACAGACAGTTCTTC
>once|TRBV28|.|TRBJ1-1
CALKPPFWGRAFF
TGTGCCCTCAAGCCCCCCTTCTGGGGTCGTGCTTTCTTT
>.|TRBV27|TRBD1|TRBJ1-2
CASSFRGQRGYTF
TGTGCCAGCAGTTTCCGGGGACAGCGCGGCTACACCTTC
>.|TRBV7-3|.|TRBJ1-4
CASSSRGGEKLFF
TGTGCCAGCAGCTCCCGGGGGGGAGAAAAACTGTTTTTT
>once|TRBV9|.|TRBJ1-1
CASSVVEGGTEAFF
TGTGCCAGCAGCGTAGTAGAGGGAGGCACTGAAGCTTTCTTT
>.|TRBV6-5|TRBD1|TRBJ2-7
CASSYPRSGGHYEQYF
TGTGCCAGCAGTTACCCTCGTTCAGGGGGCCACTACGAGCAGTACTTC
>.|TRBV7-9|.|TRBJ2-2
CASSPPGPGPGELFF
TGTGCCAGCAGCCCCCCCGGGCCGGGTCCCGGGGAGCTGTTTTTT
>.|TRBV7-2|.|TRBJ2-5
CASVEGKTQYF
TGTGCCAGCGTGGAGGGCAAGACCCAGTACTTC
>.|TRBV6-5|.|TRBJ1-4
CASYRTAGTNEKLFF
TGTGCCAGCTATCGGACGGCGGGGACTAATGAAAAACTGTTTTTT
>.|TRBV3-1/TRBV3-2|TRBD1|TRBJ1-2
CASSQLWTGGFYGYTF
TGTGCCAGCAGCCAATTATGGACAGGGGGCTTCTATGGCTACACCTTC
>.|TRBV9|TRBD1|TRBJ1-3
CASSARDRAGNTIYF
TGTGCCAGCAGCGCCCGGGACAGGGCTGGAAACACCATATATTTT
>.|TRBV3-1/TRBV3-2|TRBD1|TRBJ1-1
CASSLTGVTTEAFF
TGTGCCAGCAGCCTGACAGGGGTGACGACTGAAGCTTTCTTT
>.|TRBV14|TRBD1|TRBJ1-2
CASSPSSGTGVDYTF
TGTGCCAGCAGCCCATCGTCGGGGACAGGGGTGGACTACACCTTC
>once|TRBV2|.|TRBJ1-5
CASRERTGGGNQPQHF
TGTGCCAGCAGGGAAAGGACTGGGGGTGGGAATCAGCCCCAGCATTTT
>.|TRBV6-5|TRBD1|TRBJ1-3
CASRDRSYSGNTIYF
TGTGCCAGCAGGGACAGGTCCTACTCTGGAAACACCATATATTTT
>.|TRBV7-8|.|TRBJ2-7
CASSVGRKRFYEQYF
TGTGCCAGCAGCGTGGGTCGGAAACGATTCTACGAGCAGTACTTC
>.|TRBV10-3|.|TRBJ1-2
CAISENPSMGVYGYTF
TGTGCCATCAGTGAGAATCCGTCGATGGGCGTCTATGGCTACACCTTC
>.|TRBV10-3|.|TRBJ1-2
CAISGPPGDYGYTF
TGTGCCATCAGCGGGCCTCCTGGGGACTATGGCTACACCTTC
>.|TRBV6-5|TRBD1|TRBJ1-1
CATTGTVNTEAFF
TGTGCCACCACCGGGACAGTGAACACTGAAGCTTTCTTT
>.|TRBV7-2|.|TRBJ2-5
CASSGFGKKTQYF
TGTGCCAGCAGCGGGTTCGGGAAAAAGACCCAGTACTTC
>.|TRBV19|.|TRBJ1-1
CASSIDWTDMNTEAFF
TGTGCCAGTAGTATAGATTGGACAGATATGAACACTGAAGCTTTCTTT
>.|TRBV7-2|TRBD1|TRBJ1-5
CASSLVTGGSEPQHF
TGTGCCAGCAGCTTAGTGACAGGGGGCAGCGAGCCCCAGCATTTT
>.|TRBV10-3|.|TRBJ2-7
CAISEGGSPSYEQYF
TGTGCCATCAGTGAGGGGGGCTCACCCTCCTACGAGCAGTACTTC
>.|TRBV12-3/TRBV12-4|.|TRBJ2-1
CASSFEWTEEFF
TGTGCCAGCAGTTTCGAGTGGACAGAGGAGTTCTTC
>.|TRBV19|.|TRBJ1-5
CASSIGQYSNQPQHF
TGTGCCAGTAGTATAGGCCAGTATAGCAATCAGCCCCAGCATTTT
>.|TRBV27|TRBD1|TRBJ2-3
CASRGTGYTDTQYF
TGTGCCAGCAGGGGGACAGGATACACAGATACGCAGTATTTT
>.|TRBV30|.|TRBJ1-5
CAWRPRTASNQPQHF
TGTGCCTGGAGACCCCGGACAGCCAGCAATCAGCCCCAGCATTTT
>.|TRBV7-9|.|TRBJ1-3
CASSLSQIGNTIYF
TGTGCCAGCAGCTTAAGCCAAATTGGAAACACCATATATTTT
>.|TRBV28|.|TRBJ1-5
CASTGPLWPQHF
TGTGCCAGCACCGGCCCCTTATGGCCCCAGCATTTT
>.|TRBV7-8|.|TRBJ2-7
CASSLGTVYEQYF
TGTGCCAGCAGCTTAGGGACAGTTTACGAGCAGTACTTC
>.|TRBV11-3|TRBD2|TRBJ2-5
CASSAGLVETQYF
TGTGCCAGCAGCGCGGGACTAGTCGAGACCCAGTACTTC
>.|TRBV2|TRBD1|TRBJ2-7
CASSALGQGAGEQYF
TGTGCCAGCAGCGCTTTGGGACAGGGGGCAGGGGAGCAGTACTTC
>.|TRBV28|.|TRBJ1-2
CASSLVKQGIGYTF
TGTGCCAGCAGTCTGGTAAAACAGGGCATTGGCTACACCTTC
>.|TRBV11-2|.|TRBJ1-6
CASSRGSYNSPLHF
TGTGCCAGCAGCCGCGGCTCCTATAATTCACCCCTCCACTTT
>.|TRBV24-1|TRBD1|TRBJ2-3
CATSVPLGQGMDTQYF
TGTGCCACCAGTGTTCCTCTGGGACAGGGAATGGATACGCAGTATTTT
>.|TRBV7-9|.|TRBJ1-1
CASSLQGITEAFF
TGTGCCAGCAGTCTTCAGGGGATCACTGAAGCTTTCTTT
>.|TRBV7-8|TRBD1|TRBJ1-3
CASSLGTGRVNTIYF
TGTGCCAGCAGCTTAGGGACAGGGAGAGTAAACACCATATATTTT
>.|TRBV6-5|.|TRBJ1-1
CASRHTWGEATEAFF
TGTGCCAGCAGACACACCTGGGGCGAGGCAACTGAAGCTTTCTTT
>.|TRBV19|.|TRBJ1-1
CASSPATETEAFF
TGTGCCAGTAGTCCCGCCACGGAGACTGAAGCTTTCTTT
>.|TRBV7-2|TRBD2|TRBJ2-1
CASSLAGRGGRNEQFF
TGTGCCAGCAGCTTAGCTGGGCGGGGGGGCCGGAATGAGCAGTTCTTC
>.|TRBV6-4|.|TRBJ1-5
CASSDSPSNQPQHF
TGTGCCAGCAGTGACTCTCCGAGCAATCAGCCCCAGCATTTT
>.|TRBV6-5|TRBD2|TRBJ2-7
CASSPGGTDPYEQYF
TGTGCCAGCAGCCCCGGGGGGACCGACCCCTACGAGCAGTACTTC
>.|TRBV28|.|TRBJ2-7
CASRGTRPSYEQYF
TGTGCCAGCAGGGGAACTCGGCCATCCTACGAGCAGTACTTC
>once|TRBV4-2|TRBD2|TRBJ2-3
CASRASGGALTDTQYF
TGTGCCAGCAGGGCTAGCGGGGGGGCGCTAACAGATACGCAGTATTTT
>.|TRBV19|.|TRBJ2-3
CASRLFGTDTQYF
TGTGCCAGTAGGTTGTTTGGCACAGATACGCAGTATTTT
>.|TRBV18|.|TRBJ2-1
CASSPNGTIYNEQFF
TGTGCCAGCTCACCAAACGGGACAATCTACAATGAGCAGTTCTTC
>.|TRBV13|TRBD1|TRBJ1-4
CASSSTDRTGPGGELFF
TGTGCCAGCAGCTCCACCGATCGGACAGGCCCCGGTGGGGAACTGTTTTTT